This TCR beta chain was sequenced during a study of T-cell reconstitution after alpha-beta-depleted transplantation in children. Study results and limitations: One year post-transplant, T-cell counts and diversity were largely derived from T cells produced anew.

Unique molecular identifiers were used in preparing the TCRbeta library. TCRdb processed the PCR reads anew with MiXCR; each CDR3 protein has one entry. The sample consists of about 490,000 distinct CDR3 sequences, under 12% of them appearing once. J was trimmed by 4 bases and V by 0 bases; bases with no gene match: 6. The germline CDR1 and CDR2 sequences are SGHDT and YYEEEE. This CDR3 region has 16 residues. This clonotype was recorded a few times. Its antigen is unknown. Specimen: PBMCs, collected before TCRalphabeta/CD19-depleted stem cell transplant. This chain connects TRBV5-6 to TRBJ2-1; 8 bases line up with TRBD2. This TCR was sampled from a child under 10 years old with inherited bone marrow failure, due to receive a stem cell transplant. The DNA for the CDR3 is TGTGCCAGCAGCTTGGTAATAGCGGGAAGATACAATGAGCAGTTCTTC. Its translation: CASSLVIAGRYNEQFF.